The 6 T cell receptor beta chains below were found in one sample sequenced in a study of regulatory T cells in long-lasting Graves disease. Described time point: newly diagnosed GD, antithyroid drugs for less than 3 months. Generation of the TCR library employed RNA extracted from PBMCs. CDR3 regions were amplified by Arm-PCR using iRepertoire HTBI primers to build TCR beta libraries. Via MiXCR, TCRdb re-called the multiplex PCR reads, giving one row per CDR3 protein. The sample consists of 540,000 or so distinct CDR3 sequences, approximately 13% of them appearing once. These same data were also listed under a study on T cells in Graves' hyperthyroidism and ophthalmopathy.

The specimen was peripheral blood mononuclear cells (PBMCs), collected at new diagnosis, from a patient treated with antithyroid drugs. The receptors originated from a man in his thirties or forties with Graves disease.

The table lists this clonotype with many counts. The DNA of the CDR3 is TGCGCCAGCAGCTCCAACCCCGGGGGCCAAGAGACCCAGTACTTC. Translating it yields CASSSNPGGQETQYF. The rearrangement links TRBV5-1 to TRBJ2-5; a weak D match, TRBD2 (6 bases). The germline V gene has CDR1 SGHRS and CDR2 YFSETQ. The CDR3 has 15 amino acids. Trimming took 3 bases from V and 1 from J, leaving 13 bases between them. The full variable domain, its missing parts supplied by reference TRBV5-1 and TRBJ2-5, is KAGVTQTPRYLIKTRGQQVTLSCSPISGHRSVSWYQQTPGQGLQFLFEYFSETQRNKGNFPGRFSGRQFSNSRSEMNVSTLELGDSALYLCASSSNPGGQETQYFGPGTRLLVL.

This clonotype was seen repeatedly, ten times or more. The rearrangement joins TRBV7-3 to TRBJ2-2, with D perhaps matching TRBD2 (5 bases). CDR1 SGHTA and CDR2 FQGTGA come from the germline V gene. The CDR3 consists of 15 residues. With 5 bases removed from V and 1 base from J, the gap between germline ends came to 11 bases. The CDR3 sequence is CASSQGLGNTGELFF. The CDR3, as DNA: TGTGCCAGCAGCCAAGGACTGGGGAACACCGGGGAGCTGTTTTTT. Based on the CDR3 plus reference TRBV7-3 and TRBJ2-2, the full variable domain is GAGVSQTPSNKVTEKGKYVELRCDPISGHTALYWYRQSLGQGPEFLIYFQGTGAADDSGLPNDRFFAVRPEGSVSTLKIQRTERGDSAVYLCASSQGLGNTGELFFGEGSRLTVL.

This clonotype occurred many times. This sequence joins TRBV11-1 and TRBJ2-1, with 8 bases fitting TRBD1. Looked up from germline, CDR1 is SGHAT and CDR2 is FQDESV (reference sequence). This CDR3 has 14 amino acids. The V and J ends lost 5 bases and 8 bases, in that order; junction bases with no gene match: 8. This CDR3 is CASSPSQGADEQFF. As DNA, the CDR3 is TGTGCCAGCAGCCCGAGTCAGGGGGCCGATGAGCAGTTCTTC.

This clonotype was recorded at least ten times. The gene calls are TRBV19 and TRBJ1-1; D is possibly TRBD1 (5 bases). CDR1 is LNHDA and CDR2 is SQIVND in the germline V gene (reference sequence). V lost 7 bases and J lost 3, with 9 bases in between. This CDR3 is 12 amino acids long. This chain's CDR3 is CASKLQDTEAFF. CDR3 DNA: TGTGCCAGTAAATTACAGGACACTGAAGCTTTCTTT.

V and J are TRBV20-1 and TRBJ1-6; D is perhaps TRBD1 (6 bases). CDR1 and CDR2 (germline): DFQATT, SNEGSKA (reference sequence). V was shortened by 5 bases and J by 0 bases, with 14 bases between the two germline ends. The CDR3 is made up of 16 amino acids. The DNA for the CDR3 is TGCAGTGCTCCCCGGGGGGGCAGCTCCTATAATTCACCCCTCCACTTT. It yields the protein CSAPRGGSSYNSPLHF.

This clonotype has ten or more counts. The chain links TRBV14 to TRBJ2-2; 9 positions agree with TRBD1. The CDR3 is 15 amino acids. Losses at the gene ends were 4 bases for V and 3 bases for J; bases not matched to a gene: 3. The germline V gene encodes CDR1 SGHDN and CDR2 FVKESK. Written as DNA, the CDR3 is TGTGCCAGCAGCCTTCGACAGGGGGACACCGGGGAGCTGTTTTTT. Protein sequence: CASSLRQGDTGELFF.